This is a list of T cell receptor beta chains from one sample in a study of T cell responses to AZD1222 COVID-19 vaccine. TCRdb's copy holds only in-frame clones and misses some; the assay was immunoSEQ multiplex PCR. The sample lists about 150,000 clones, about 90% occurring once. This material consisted of peripheral blood, taken 28 days after the second dose of the MenACWY control vaccine. These receptors were taken from an adult who received the MenACWY meningococcal vaccine as a control. CDR3s leave out the opening cysteine and the closing phenylalanine or tryptophan. Each record gives: J gene, V gene, CDR3 protein.

>TRBJ2-7|TRBV19
ASSRQESSYEQY
>TRBJ1-5|TRBV5-1
ASSLGAENQPQH
>TRBJ2-1|TRBV28
ASKSTSGSSYNEQF
>TRBJ1-1|TRBV25-1
ASSKLQGVNTEAF
>TRBJ2-2|TRBV18
ASSPMAGNTGELF
>TRBJ2-1|TRBV19
ASSIGAGATYEQF
>TRBJ1-3|TRBV5-1
ASSLAPGQGYTIY
>TRBJ2-5|TRBV6-6
ASSYLGYQETQY
>TRBJ2-1|TRBV19
ASSTSVGSYNEQF
>TRBJ1-2|TRBV30
AWSPQGRYGYT
>TRBJ2-3|TRBV9
ASSVVGGSTDTQY
>TRBJ1-6|TRBV5-1
ASSPRDSKLSPLH
>TRBJ2-1|TRBV14
ASSPLMRDARSYNEQF
>TRBJ2-3|TRBV7-2
ASSSDRGQDTQY
>TRBJ1-2|TRBV5-1
ASSLDRDYGYT
>TRBJ1-2|TRBV15
ATSSSQGQRQPFYGYT
>TRBJ1-3|TRBV4-3
ASSQGPGVGNTIY
>TRBJ2-3|TRBV20-1
SASGGGTDTQY
>TRBJ2-2|TRBV18
ASSPLVGQGNTGELF
>TRBJ2-7|TRBV6-2/TRBV6-3
ASSGLVGKQY
>TRBJ1-4|TRBV6-5
ASRFGQGNEKLF
>TRBJ2-6|TRBV3-1/TRBV3-2
ASSQDGYSGANVLT
>TRBJ2-7|TRBV27
ASSSRGWAYEQY
>TRBJ2-5|TRBV5-1
ASSLGGGETQY
>TRBJ2-2|TRBV7-9
ASSPPDSQPNTGELF
>TRBJ1-1|TRBV18
ASSDTQDYTEAF
>TRBJ1-6|TRBV2
ASSVQGYNSPLH
>TRBJ1-1|TRBV6-5
ASSRGGSTEAF
>TRBJ2-3|TRBV27
ASSAPGLGFDTQY
>TRBJ1-4|TRBV15
ATSRDTPGYLGNEKLF
>TRBJ1-6|TRBV5-8
ASSLGYQNSPLH
>TRBJ2-7|TRBV24-1
ATSPAGLTYEQY
>TRBJ1-3|TRBV6-5
ASSYSRAVGNTIY
>TRBJ1-5|TRBV3-1/TRBV3-2
ASSQGDQPQH
>TRBJ1-5|TRBV5-5
ASSPMQGAKDQPQH
>TRBJ1-1|TRBV7-6
ASSLTGTTNTEAF
>TRBJ1-2|TRBV12-3/TRBV12-4
ASSPQIAWGYT
>TRBJ2-7|TRBV5-1
ASSADNSYEQY
>TRBJ2-2|TRBV27
ASSLNLGNTGELF
>TRBJ1-3|TRBV19
ASSLDRADTIY
>TRBJ2-1|TRBV29-1
SGKGQGIYNEQF
>TRBJ2-7|TRBV2
ASSVGGYEQY
>TRBJ1-1|TRBV5-1
ASSPIGADTEAF
>TRBJ2-6|TRBV7-9
ASSARGASGANVLT
>TRBJ1-4|TRBV2
ASSDRGQVALNEKLF
>TRBJ2-5|TRBV30
AWSQGASGGQETQY
>TRBJ1-3|TRBV9
ASSDQTRGNTIY
>TRBJ2-7|TRBV12-3/TRBV12-4
ASTFSGYEQY
>TRBJ2-5|TRBV3-1/TRBV3-2
ASSRPRRAGGVETQY
>TRBJ2-7|TRBV27
ASSLRLAGPYEQY
>TRBJ2-7|TRBV10-1
ASSESGQGLGEQY
>TRBJ1-1|TRBV27
ASMRRIVNTEAF